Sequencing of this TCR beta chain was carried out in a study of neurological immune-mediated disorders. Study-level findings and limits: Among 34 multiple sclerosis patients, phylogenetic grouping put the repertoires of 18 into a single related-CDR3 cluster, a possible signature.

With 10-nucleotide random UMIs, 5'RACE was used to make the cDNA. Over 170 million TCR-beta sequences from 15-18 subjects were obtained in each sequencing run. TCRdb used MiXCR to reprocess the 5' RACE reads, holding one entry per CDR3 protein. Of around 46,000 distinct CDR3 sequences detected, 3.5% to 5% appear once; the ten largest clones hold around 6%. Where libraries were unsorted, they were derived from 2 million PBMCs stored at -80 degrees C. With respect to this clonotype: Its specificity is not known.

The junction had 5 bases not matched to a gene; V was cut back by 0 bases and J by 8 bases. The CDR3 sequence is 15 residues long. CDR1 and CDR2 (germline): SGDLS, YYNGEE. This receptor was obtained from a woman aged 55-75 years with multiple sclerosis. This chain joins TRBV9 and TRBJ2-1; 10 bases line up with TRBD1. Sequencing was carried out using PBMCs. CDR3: CASSVAEGTGDEQFF. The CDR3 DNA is TGTGCCAGCAGCGTAGCAGAAGGGACAGGGGATGAGCAGTTCTTC.